This TCR beta chain was captured by sequencing in a study of PD-1 blockade in classical Hodgkin lymphoma. TCRdb's copy holds only in-frame clones and misses some; the assay was immunoSEQ multiplex PCR. This table has tens of thousands of clones, 70% to 80% appearing once. Per germline, CDR1 SGHDT and CDR2 YYEEEE. Trimming stripped 1 base from V and 6 bases from J, with 20 bases between. The CDR3 totals 16 residues. Regarding time point: cycle 4 day 1 (C4D1), after 6 weeks of nivolumab. No patient escaped relapse after autologous stem cell transplantation, and brentuximab vedotin exposure varied. The source of this sequence is a human donor with classical Hodgkin lymphoma. The sample in question was peripheral blood mononuclear cells (PBMCs), obtained before the fourth cycle of nivolumab. The chain employs TRBV5-6 and TRBJ2-7; perhaps TRBD1 as D (5 bases). Here the CDR3 reads CASSLSGFSTTFEQYF. The CDR3 DNA sequence: TGTGCCAGCAGCTTGTCAGGGTTCAGTACTACGTTCGAGCAGTACTTC.